This T cell receptor beta chain was sequenced for a study of blood T cells in healthy people across ages (dated by TCRdb to about 2015). Broadly, across the study: Template switching captured roughly one uniquely barcoded TCR beta cDNA molecule per two T cells in model experiments. Using the same blood draw, the study looked at two additional independent replicas of 1 million unique cDNA reads for two donors, one aged 18 to 30 and the other aged 80 or older. The study measured age-related changes in TCR beta repertoire diversity using deep sequencing normalized with unique cDNA molecular identifiers. Donors were grouped into four age groups: young (average roughly 17 years), middle-aged (39), aged (around 62) and long-lived (just over 80). Donors of different ages were randomly distributed across sequencing lanes to avoid experimental bias.

The library relied on 5' RACE. The instrument was an Illumina HiSeq 2500. A second roughly 6 to 11 cycle PCR used a sample-barcoded 5' primer and a J-beta primer mix. A template-switch 5' adaptor carrying 12 random nucleotides introduced a unique molecular identifier onto each TCR beta cDNA molecule. At least 3 million CDR3-containing paired-end reads were obtained from each sample. All of the RNA was converted into first-strand cDNA using the Mint cDNA synthesis kit, with a TRBC-specific oligonucleotide serving as the primer. Following uracil-DNA glycosylase treatment, a first 18-cycle PCR with universal primers M1SS and BC2_uni_R was performed on all cDNA. For the original study's pipeline: For normalization, 1 million high-quality reads were randomly selected from each sample, with every read carrying a distinct molecular identifier. Instead of being binned into consensus sequences, reads that shared molecular identifiers were thrown out. MiTCR, with a Q25 quality threshold and the strictest error-elimination algorithm, was used for CDR3 identification, clonotype clustering and error correction. Lower-bound total TCR beta diversity was estimated with a nonparametric unseen species model using Euler transformation. TCRdb ran its own pipeline on the public reads, namely fastp trimming at Q25 and MiXCR clone calling, and kept in-frame beta chains. All rows with the same CDR3 protein become a single entry with the most common DNA and genes. TCRdb assigned the V and J calls; the authors' analysis was not used. Present in this sample are some 1.6 million distinct CDR3 sequences, roughly 32% of which were seen just once. The ten top clones hold 10% to 12% of the sample.

On the study overall, not on this receptor specifically: Compared with the aged group, the long-lived group had more naive CD4+ T cells, fewer expanded clones and increased TCR diversity, suggesting age selection. There was a strong correlation between observed TCR beta diversity and the percentage of naive T cells measured by flow cytometry. Observed TCR beta diversity per million T cells fell roughly linearly with age, and a significant reduction was already apparent by age around 40. Estimates of total diversity based on one million sequenced T cells were regarded as lower bounds and as underestimates. Because the CMV infection status of the donors was unknown, age-related changes in expanded clonotypes may potentially have been confounded. Bulk unsorted PBMC profiling prevented conclusive comparison of naive and antigen-experienced compartments.

This clonotype was seen a few times. The antigen it recognizes is unknown. No much larger clone exists at a distance of one base, and base qualities are not known. Systemically healthy Caucasian individuals from Russia, some 40 in total and aged 6 to 90 years, were included as donors. Each donor gave roughly 11 milliliters of peripheral blood, drawn into EDTA-treated Vacutainer tubes. PBMCs were isolated by Ficoll-Paque density-gradient centrifugation, with at least 7 million obtained per sample. Total RNA was extracted from PBMCs with Trizol reagent, with at least 6 micrograms obtained per sample. Naive CD45RAhigh/CD27high T cell percentages were measured by flow cytometry on a PBMC aliquot from every donor. V and J are truncated by 6 bases and 5 bases respectively, leaving an intervening sequence of 15 bases. The CDR3 numbers 13 residues from cysteine through phenylalanine. Only CDR3 DNA remains: 39 bases, in frame from the first base. The germline V gene (reference sequence) provides CDR1 DFQATT and CDR2 SNEGSKA.

The chain links TRBV20-1 with TRBJ2-3; TRBD2 is perhaps the D gene, given 6 matching bases. This clonotype originated in a woman aged 30 to 39 in good health. The material sequenced was blood. The CDR3 in this case is CSARRERVDTQYF. The DNA sequence follows: TGCAGTGCAAGGAGGGAGAGGGTAGATACGCAGTATTTT.